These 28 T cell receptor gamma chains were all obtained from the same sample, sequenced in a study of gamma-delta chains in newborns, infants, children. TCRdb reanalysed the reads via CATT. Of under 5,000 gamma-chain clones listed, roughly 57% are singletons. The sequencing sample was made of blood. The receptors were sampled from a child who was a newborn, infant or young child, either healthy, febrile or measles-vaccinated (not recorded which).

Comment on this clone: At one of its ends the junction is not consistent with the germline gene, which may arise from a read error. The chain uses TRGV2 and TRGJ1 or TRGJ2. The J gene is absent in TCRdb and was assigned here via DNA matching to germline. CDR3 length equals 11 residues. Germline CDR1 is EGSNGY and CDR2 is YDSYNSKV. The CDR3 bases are TGTGCCACCTGGTATTACTATAAGAAACTCTTT. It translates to CATWYYYKKLF.

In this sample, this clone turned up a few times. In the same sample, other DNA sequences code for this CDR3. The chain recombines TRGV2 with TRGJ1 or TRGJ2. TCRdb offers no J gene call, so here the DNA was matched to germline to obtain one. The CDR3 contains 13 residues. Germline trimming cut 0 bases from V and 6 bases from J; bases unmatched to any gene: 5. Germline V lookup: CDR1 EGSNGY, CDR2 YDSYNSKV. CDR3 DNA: TGTGCCACCTGGGACGGGCAGGGTTATAAGAAACTCTTT. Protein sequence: CATWDGQGYKKLF.

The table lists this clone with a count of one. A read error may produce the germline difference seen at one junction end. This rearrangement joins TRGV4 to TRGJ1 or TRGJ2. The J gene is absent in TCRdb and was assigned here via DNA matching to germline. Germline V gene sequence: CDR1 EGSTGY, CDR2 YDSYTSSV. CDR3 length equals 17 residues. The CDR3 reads CATWNGPSSLGPLKKLF. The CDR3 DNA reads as TGTGCCACCTGGAATGGGCCGAGTTCCTTAGGACCTCTTAAGAAACTCTTT.

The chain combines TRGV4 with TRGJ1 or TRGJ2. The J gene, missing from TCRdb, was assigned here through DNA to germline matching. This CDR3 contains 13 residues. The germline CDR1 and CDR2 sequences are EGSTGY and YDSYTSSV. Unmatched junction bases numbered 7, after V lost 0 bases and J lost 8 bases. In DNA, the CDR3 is TGTGCCACCTGGGATGGGCAGCGTCATAAGAAACTCTTT. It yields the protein CATWDGQRHKKLF.

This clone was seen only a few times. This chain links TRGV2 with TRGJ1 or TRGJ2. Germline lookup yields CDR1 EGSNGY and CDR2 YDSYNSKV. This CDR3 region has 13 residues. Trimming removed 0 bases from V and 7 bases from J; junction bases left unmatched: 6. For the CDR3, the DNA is TGTGCCACCTGGGACGGGCTGAGGTATAAGAAACTCTTT. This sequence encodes CATWDGLRYKKLF.

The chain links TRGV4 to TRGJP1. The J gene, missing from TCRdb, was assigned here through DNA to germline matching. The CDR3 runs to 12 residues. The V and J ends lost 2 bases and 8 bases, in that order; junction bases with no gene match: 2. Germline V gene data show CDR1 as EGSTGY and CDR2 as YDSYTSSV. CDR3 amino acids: CATWDVGWFKIF. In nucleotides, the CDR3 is TGTGCCACCTGGGATGTGGGTTGGTTCAAGATATTT.

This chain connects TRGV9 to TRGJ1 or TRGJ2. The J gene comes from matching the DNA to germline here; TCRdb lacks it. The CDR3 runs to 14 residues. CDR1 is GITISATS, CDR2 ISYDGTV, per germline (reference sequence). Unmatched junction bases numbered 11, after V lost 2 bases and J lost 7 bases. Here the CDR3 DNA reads TGTGCCTTGTGGGAGGCCCGAAGTGGGTATAAGAAACTCTTT. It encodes CALWEARSGYKKLF.

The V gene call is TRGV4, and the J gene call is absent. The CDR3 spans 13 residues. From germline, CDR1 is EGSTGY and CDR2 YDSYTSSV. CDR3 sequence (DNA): TGTGCCACCTGGGATGCCCCCGATGGATACAAACTCTTT. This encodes CATWDAPDGYKLF.

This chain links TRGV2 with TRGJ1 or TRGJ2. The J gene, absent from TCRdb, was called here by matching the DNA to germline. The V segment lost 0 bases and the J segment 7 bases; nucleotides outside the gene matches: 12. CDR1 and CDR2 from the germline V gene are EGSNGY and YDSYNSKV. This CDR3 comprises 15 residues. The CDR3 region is CATWDGPRGGYKKLF. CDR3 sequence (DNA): TGTGCCACCTGGGACGGGCCGAGAGGAGGATATAAGAAACTCTTT.

CDR3 in amino acids: CATWDRWGSDWIKTF. For the CDR3, the DNA is TGTGCCACCTGGGATAGGTGGGGAAGTGATTGGATCAAGACGTTT. The rearrangement joins TRGV8 to TRGJP2. Matching the DNA to germline supplied the J gene, which TCRdb does not give. The CDR3 loop spans 15 amino acids. Germline CDR1 reads VENAVY; CDR2 reads YDSYNSRV. With V trimmed by 0 bases and J by 5 bases, 6 bases remained unmatched.

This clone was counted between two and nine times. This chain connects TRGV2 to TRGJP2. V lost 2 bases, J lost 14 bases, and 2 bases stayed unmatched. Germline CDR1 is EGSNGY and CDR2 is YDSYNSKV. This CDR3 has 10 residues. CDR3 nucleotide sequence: TGTGCCACCTGGGACGCAATCAAGACGTTT. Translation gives CATWDAIKTF.

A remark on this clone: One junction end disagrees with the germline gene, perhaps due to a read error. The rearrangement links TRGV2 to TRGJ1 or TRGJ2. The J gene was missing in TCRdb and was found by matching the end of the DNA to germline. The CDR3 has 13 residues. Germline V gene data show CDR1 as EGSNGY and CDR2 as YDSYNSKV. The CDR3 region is CAAWDRNYYKKLF. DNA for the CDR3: TGTGCCGCCTGGGACAGGAATTATTATAAGAAACTCTTT.

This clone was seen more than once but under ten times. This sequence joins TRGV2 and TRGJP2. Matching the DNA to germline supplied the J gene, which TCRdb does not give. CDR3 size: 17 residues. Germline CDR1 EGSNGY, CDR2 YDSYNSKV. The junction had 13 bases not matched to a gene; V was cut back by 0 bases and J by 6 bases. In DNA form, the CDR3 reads TGTGCCACCTGGGACGGGCTGCTCCCCATGGGTGATTGGATCAAGACGTTT. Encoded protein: CATWDGLLPMGDWIKTF.

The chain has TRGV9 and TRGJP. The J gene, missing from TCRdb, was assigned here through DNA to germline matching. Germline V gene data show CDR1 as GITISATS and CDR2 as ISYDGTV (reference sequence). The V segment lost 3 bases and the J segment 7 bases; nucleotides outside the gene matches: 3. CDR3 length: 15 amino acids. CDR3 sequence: CALWEYELGKKIKVF. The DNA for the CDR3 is TGTGCCTTGTGGGAGTATGAGTTGGGCAAAAAAATCAAGGTATTT.

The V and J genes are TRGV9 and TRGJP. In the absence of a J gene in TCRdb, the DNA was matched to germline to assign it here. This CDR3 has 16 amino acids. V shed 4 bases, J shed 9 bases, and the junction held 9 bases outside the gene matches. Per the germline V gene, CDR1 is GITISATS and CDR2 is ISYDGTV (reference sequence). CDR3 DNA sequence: TGTGCCTTGTGGGATTCGGTCGTGTTGGGCAAAAAAATCAAGGTATTT. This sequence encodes CALWDSVVLGKKIKVF.

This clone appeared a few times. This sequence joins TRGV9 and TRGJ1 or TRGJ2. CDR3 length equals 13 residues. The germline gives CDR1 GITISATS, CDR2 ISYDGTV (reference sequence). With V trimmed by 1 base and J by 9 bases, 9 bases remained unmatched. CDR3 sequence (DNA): TGTGCCTTGTGGGAGGTAGAGCCTCGTAAGAAACTCTTT. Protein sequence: CALWEVEPRKKLF.

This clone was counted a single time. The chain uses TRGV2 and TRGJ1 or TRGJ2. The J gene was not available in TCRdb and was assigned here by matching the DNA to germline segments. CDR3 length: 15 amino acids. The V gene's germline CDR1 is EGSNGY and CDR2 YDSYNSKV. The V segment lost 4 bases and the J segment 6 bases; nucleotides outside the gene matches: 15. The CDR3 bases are TGTGCCACCTGGGATGCCCAAAAGAGTGGTTATAAGAAACTCTTT. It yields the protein CATWDAQKSGYKKLF.

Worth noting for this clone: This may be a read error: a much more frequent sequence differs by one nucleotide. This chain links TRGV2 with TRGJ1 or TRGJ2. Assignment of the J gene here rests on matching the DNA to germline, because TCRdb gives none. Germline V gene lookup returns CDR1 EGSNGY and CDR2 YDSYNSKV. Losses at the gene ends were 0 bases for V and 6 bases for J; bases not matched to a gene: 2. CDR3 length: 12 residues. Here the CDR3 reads CATWDGLYKKLF. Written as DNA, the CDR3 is TGTGCCACCTGGGACGGGCTTTATAAGAAACTCTTT.

The CDR3 DNA sequence: TGTGCCACCTGGCCTATTTATTATAAGAAACTCTTT. It is translated as CATWPIYYKKLF. V usage is TRGV5 and J usage is TRGJ1 or TRGJ2. In the absence of a J gene in TCRdb, the DNA was matched to germline to assign it here. Germline loops: CDR1 VINAFY, CDR2 YDVSNSKD. This CDR3 has 12 residues. The V and J ends lost 6 bases and 3 bases, in that order; junction bases with no gene match: 5.

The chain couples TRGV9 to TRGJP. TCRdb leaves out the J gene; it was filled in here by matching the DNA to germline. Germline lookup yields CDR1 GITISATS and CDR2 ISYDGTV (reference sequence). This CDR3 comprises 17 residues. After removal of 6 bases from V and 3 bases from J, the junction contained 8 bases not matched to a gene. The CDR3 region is CALWIYPQELGKKIKVF. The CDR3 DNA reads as TGTGCCTTGTGGATATACCCGCAAGAGTTGGGCAAAAAAATCAAGGTATTT.

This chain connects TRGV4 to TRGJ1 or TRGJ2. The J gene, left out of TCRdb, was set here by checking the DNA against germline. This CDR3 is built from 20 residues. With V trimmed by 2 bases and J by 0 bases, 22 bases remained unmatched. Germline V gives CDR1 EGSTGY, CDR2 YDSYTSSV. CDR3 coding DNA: TGTGCCACCTGGGATGAGTTCGGAAGCCGGAAAATAGAGAATTATTATAAGAAACTCTTT. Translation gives CATWDEFGSRKIENYYKKLF.

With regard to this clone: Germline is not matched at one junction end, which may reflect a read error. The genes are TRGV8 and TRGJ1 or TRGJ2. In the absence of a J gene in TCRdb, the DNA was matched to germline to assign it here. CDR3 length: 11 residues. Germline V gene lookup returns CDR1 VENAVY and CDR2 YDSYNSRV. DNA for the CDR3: TGTGCCGCCTGGCCCGCTTATAAGAAACTCTTT. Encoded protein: CAAWPAYKKLF.

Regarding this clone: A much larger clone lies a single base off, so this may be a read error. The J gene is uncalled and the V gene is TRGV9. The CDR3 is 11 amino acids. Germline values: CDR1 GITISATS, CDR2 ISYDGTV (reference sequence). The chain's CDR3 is CALWAQGKRLF. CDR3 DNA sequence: TGTGCCTTGTGGGCGCAGGGGAAGAGACTCTTT.

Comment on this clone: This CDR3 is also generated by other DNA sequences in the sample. CDR3: CALWEVWLGKKIKVF. In nucleotides, the CDR3 is TGTGCCTTGTGGGAGGTTTGGTTGGGCAAAAAAATCAAGGTATTT. V is TRGV9 and J is TRGJP. As TCRdb names no J gene, one was assigned here on the basis of a DNA match to germline. The CDR3 runs 15 residues. V shed 1 base, J shed 9 bases, and the junction held 3 bases outside the gene matches. Germline CDR1 reads GITISATS; CDR2 reads ISYDGTV (reference sequence).

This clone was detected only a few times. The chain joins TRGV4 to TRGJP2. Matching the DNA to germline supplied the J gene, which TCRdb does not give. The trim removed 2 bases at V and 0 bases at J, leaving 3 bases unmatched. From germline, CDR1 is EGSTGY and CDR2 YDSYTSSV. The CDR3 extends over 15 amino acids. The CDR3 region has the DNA TGTGCCACCTGGGATGCCTATAGTAGTGATTGGATCAAGACGTTT. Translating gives CATWDAYSSDWIKTF.

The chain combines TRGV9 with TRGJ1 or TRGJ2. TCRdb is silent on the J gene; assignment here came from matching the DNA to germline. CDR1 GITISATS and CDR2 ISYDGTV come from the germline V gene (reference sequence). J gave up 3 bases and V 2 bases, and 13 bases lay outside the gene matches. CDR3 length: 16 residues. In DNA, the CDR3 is TGTGCCTTGTGGGAGGCGCAGCCTCAAGCTTATTATAAGAAACTCTTT. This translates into CALWEAQPQAYYKKLF.

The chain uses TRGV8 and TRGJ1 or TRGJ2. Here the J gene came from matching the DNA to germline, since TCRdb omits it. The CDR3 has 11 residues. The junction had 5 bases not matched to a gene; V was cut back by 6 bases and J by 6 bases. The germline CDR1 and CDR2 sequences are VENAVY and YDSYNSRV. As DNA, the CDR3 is TGTGCCACCTGGCCCGCTTATAAGAAACTCTTT. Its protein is CATWPAYKKLF.

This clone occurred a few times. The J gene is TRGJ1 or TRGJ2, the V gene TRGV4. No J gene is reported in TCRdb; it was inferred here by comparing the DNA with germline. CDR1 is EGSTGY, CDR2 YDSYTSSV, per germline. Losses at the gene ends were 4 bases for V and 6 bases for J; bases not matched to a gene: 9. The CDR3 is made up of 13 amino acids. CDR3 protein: CATWEGPGYKKLF. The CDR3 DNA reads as TGTGCCACCTGGGAGGGGCCGGGTTATAAGAAACTCTTT.